The next 32 T cell receptor beta chains were all read from a single sample in a study of blood T cell repertoires in COVID-19. This table comes from immunoSEQ multiplex PCR, and its TCRdb copy is limited to in-frame clones, with some not included. The sample carries about 130,000 clones, more than 70% recorded once. Sequenced: peripheral blood. These receptors were collected from a human donor in a cohort sampled during active COVID-19.

The V and J genes are TRBV19 and TRBJ1-5; D gene unclear. The V end lost 11 bases, the J end lost 4 bases, and 18 bases lay between the germline ends. CDR3 size: 14 residues. CDR1 is LNHDA and CDR2 is SQIVND in the germline V gene (reference sequence). CDR3 bases: TGTGCCTCACAAGCAGGCGGCGGGAATCAGCCCCAGCATTTT. Amino acid sequence: CASQAGGGNQPQHF.

This clone was recorded only once. This chain uses TRBV5-6 with TRBJ1-5, with 11 bases fitting TRBD1. This CDR3 comprises 16 residues. With 4 bases clipped from V and 1 base from J, the junction kept 4 bases outside the gene matches. Germline lookup yields CDR1 SGHDT and CDR2 YYEEEE. The CDR3 loop reads CASSDGTGGSNQPQHF. The CDR3 DNA follows: TGTGCCAGCAGCGATGGGACAGGGGGAAGCAATCAGCCCCAGCATTTT.

The V and J genes are TRBV11-3 and TRBJ2-3; a possible D gene is TRBD2 (6 bases). The CDR3 spans 15 residues. V was shortened by 3 bases and J by 1 base, with 11 bases between the two germline ends. The germline V gene encodes CDR1 SGHNT and CDR2 YENEEA. This chain's CDR3 is CASSLAGSGTDTQYF. CDR3 nucleotides: TGTGCCAGCAGCTTGGCCGGGAGTGGCACAGATACGCAGTATTTT. The full variable domain, rest sourced from reference TRBV11-3 and TRBJ2-3, is EAGVVQSPRYKIIEKKQPVAFWCNPISGHNTLYWYLQNLGQGPELLIRYENEEAVDDSQLPKDRFSAERLKGVDSTLKIQPAELGDSAVYLCASSLAGSGTDTQYFGPGTRLTVL.

This clone was seen a single time. J is TRBJ1-1 and V is TRBV19; D call uncertain. The ends were cut back, 5 bases at V and 5 bases at J, with 15 bases in the middle. CDR1 and CDR2 from the germline V gene are LNHDA and SQIVND (reference sequence). The CDR3 consists of 14 residues. CDR3 loop: CASSVQAPGTEAFF. DNA of the CDR3: TGTGCCAGTAGTGTCCAGGCTCCGGGGACTGAAGCTTTCTTT.

V and J are TRBV11-3 and TRBJ1-1, with D unclear. The CDR3 length is 13 residues. Trimming pared 2 bases from V and 0 bases from J, leaving 4 bases between. Germline V gene lookup returns CDR1 SGHNT and CDR2 YENEEA. The CDR3, as DNA: TGTGCCAGCAGCTTAACGGTGAACACTGAAGCTTTCTTT. As protein: CASSLTVNTEAFF.

The rearrangement uses TRBV11-3 and TRBJ2-1, with TRBD1 identical over 7 bases. V shed 7 bases and J 7 bases; nucleotides not matched to a gene: 13. Germline values: CDR1 SGHNT, CDR2 YENEEA. The CDR3 runs 15 residues. This CDR3 is CASTSRTGAPNEQFF. CDR3 in DNA: TGTGCCAGCACCTCGCGTACAGGGGCTCCGAATGAGCAGTTCTTC.

This clone has more than one count but fewer than ten. The DNA for the CDR3 is TGTGCCAGCAGCTTGAAAATCGGACAGGGTGACACCATATATTTT. The encoded protein is CASSLKIGQGDTIYF. The rearrangement links TRBV5-4 to TRBJ1-3; 8 bases agree with TRBD1. The CDR3 is 15 residues long. V lost 1 base and J lost 8; bases outside the gene matches: 8. Germline loops: CDR1 SGHNT, CDR2 YYREEE (reference sequence).

The chain employs TRBV19 and TRBJ1-3; no firm D call. Germline values: CDR1 LNHDA, CDR2 SQIVND (reference sequence). The CDR3 is made up of 14 amino acids. Trimming pared 6 bases from V and 0 bases from J, leaving 9 bases between. CDR3: CASRKQTSGNTIYF. The DNA for the CDR3 is TGTGCCAGTAGGAAACAGACCTCTGGAAACACCATATATTTT.

The chain has TRBV30 and TRBJ2-7; TRBD1 matches 8 bases. Germline CDR1 GTSNPN, CDR2 SVGIG (reference sequence). This CDR3 is built from 14 residues. J was trimmed by 3 bases and V by 3 bases; bases with no gene match: 7. CDR3 DNA: TGTGCCTGGAGCCAGGGGGCGCAGGGCTACGAGCAGTACGTC. Translating gives CAWSQGAQGYEQYV.

V gene TRBV11-2 combines with J gene TRBJ2-3; D is ambiguous. Trimming stripped 1 base from V and 3 bases from J, with 8 bases between. Per germline, CDR1 SGHAT and CDR2 FQNNGV. The CDR3 runs 14 residues. In DNA form, the CDR3 reads TGTGCCAGCAGCTTAGTGGTCAGAACAGATACGCAGTATTTT. Translating it yields CASSLVVRTDTQYF.

The J gene is TRBJ1-2, the V gene TRBV28, with D possibly matching TRBD1 (6 bases). Germline values: CDR1 MDHEN, CDR2 SYDVKM. Trimming pared 6 bases from V and 4 bases from J, leaving 15 bases between. The CDR3 loop spans 14 amino acids. Written as DNA, the CDR3 is TGTGCCAGCAGCCCCCAGGGGCAACGCTATGGCTACACCTTC. It encodes CASSPQGQRYGYTF.

The CDR3 loop reads CASSDRLAGVTDTQYF. The DNA of the CDR3 is TGTGCCAGCAGCGATCGACTAGCGGGGGTAACAGATACGCAGTATTTT. V and J are TRBV6-2 or TRBV6-3 and TRBJ2-3; TRBD2 agrees at 12 bases. The CDR3 runs 16 residues. Germline V gives CDR1 MNHEY, CDR2 SVGEGT. Trimming at V came to 6 bases and at J to 3 bases, leaving 7 bases not matched to a gene.

This clone was counted once. This chain joins TRBV9 and TRBJ1-2, with no clear D. The V gene's germline CDR1 is SGDLS and CDR2 YYNGEE. Trimming shortened V by 4 bases and J by 2 bases, and 12 bases separated the two germline ends. The CDR3 is 14 amino acids. CDR3 region: CASSPSGGNYGYTF. The CDR3 DNA reads TGTGCCAGCAGCCCATCGGGCGGGAACTATGGCTACACCTTC.

V and J are TRBV6-5 and TRBJ2-3; TRBD1 might be the D (5 bases). Germline V gene data show CDR1 as MNHEY and CDR2 as SVGAGI. With 3 bases removed from V and 5 bases from J, the gap between germline ends came to 15 bases. The length of the CDR3 is 15 residues. CDR3 sequence reads: CASSYFQSRVDTQYF. As DNA, the CDR3 is TGTGCCAGCAGTTATTTTCAGTCCAGGGTAGATACGCAGTATTTT.

V is TRBV19 and J is TRBJ2-1; 15 bases fit TRBD2. V trimming: 9 bases; J trimming: 5 bases; junction bases outside the gene matches: 14. Germline V gene sequence: CDR1 LNHDA, CDR2 SQIVND (reference sequence). The CDR3 has 18 amino acids. The CDR3 region is CASRGTSGRLGGHNEQFF. CDR3 bases: TGTGCCAGCCGTGGGACTAGCGGGAGGCTAGGGGGACACAATGAGCAGTTCTTC.

The rearrangement joins TRBV27 to TRBJ2-1; 9 bases align to TRBD1. The CDR3 has 14 amino acids. Germline CDR1 MNHEY, CDR2 SMNVEV (reference sequence). Trimming cost V 5 bases and J 7 bases; bases outside gene matches: 6. The CDR3 coding sequence is TGTGCCAGCAGTATCCCGACAGGGGGAAATGAGCAGTTCTTC. This gives the protein CASSIPTGGNEQFF.

This clone was seen a single time. J is TRBJ2-1 and V is TRBV7-2, with 16 positions matching TRBD2. V shed 4 bases, J shed 8 bases, and the junction held 11 bases outside the gene matches. The CDR3 runs 18 residues. CDR1 SGHTA and CDR2 FQGNSA come from the germline V gene. CDR3 sequence reads: CASSSYMGLAGGMHEQFF. CDR3 sequence (DNA): TGTGCCAGCAGCTCTTATATGGGACTAGCGGGAGGGATGCATGAGCAGTTCTTC. The full variable domain, rest sourced from reference TRBV7-2 and TRBJ2-1, is GAGVSQSPSNKVTEKGKDVELRCDPISGHTALYWYRQSLGQGLEFLIYFQGNSAPDKSGLPSDRFSAERTGGSVSTLTIQRTQQEDSAVYLCASSSYMGLAGGMHEQFFGPGTRLTVL.

V and J are TRBV7-9 and TRBJ2-3; 8 nucleotides match TRBD2. Germline CDR1 SEHNR, CDR2 FQNEAQ (reference sequence). The CDR3 consists of 14 residues. V shed 1 base and J 4 bases; nucleotides not matched to a gene: 1. The CDR3 sequence is CASSLDGGADTQYF. CDR3 nucleotides: TGTGCCAGCAGCTTAGACGGGGGGGCAGATACGCAGTATTTT.

This chain links TRBV21-1 with TRBJ1-2; the table's D gene call, TRBD1, was not cross checked with the DNA. TRBV21-1 is marked as a pseudogene. This CDR3 is built from 13 residues. CDR3 amino acids: CASGTGSLYGYTF. The CDR3 DNA reads TGTGCCAGTGGGACAGGGTCCCTTTATGGCTACACCTTC.

The V and J genes are TRBV10-3 and TRBJ2-1, with D possibly matching TRBD1 (6 bases). V gave up 7 bases and J gave up 6 bases, with 16 bases separating them. CDR3 size: 14 residues. CDR1 and CDR2 (germline): ENHRY, SYGVKD. CDR3 nucleotide sequence: TGTGCCATCACCGACCCGAGAGGGGGCAATGAGCAGTTCTTC. Amino acids: CAITDPRGGNEQFF.

The V call is TRBV7-6, the J call TRBJ1-1; TRBD1 agrees at 8 bases. Germline lookup yields CDR1 SGHVS and CDR2 FNYEAQ. The CDR3 is made up of 17 amino acids. The junction had 11 bases not matched to a gene; V was cut back by 5 bases and J by 0 bases. As DNA, the CDR3 is TGTGCCAGCAGCCCCACCTTCCCGGGACAGGTGAACACTGAAGCTTTCTTT. It encodes CASSPTFPGQVNTEAFF.

The chain carries TRBV30 and TRBJ2-1; maybe TRBD2 (5 bases). This CDR3 is built from 12 residues. The germline CDR1 and CDR2 sequences are GTSNPN and SVGIG (reference sequence). V gave up 1 base and J gave up 15 bases, with 16 bases separating them. CDR3 nucleotide sequence: TGTGCCTGGAGTGGCCGGGATCTAGGCGGGTTCTTC. Translated, it gives CAWSGRDLGGFF.

The genes are TRBV4-3 and TRBJ1-5; TRBD1 aligns across 7 bases. The length of the CDR3 is 15 residues. CDR1 and CDR2 (germline): LGHNA, YSLEER. Trimming took 0 bases from V and 4 from J; bases not matched to a gene: 3. CDR3 DNA: TGCGCCAGCAGCCAAGAGCCAGGGGGTAATCAGCCCCAGCATTTT. It translates to CASSQEPGGNQPQHF.

The CDR3 reads CASSLDRGTDTQYF. CDR3 nucleotides: TGTGCCAGCAGCTTAGACAGGGGCACAGATACGCAGTATTTT. The rearrangement joins TRBV5-8 to TRBJ2-3; 7 bases are shared with TRBD1. CDR1 SGHTS and CDR2 YDEGEE come from the germline V gene. CDR3 length: 14 residues. V was clipped by 2 bases and J by 1 base; unmatched bases: 1.

The chain recombines TRBV6-5 with TRBJ1-4; 7 bases are shared with TRBD1. This CDR3 has 15 residues. V gave up 4 bases and J gave up 5 bases; unmatched junction bases: 7. The germline gives CDR1 MNHEY, CDR2 SVGAGI. As DNA, the CDR3 is TGTGCCAGCAGTTCCAGACAGGGACCGAATGAAAAACTGTTTTTT. Translating it yields CASSSRQGPNEKLFF.

The rearrangement joins TRBV6-1 to TRBJ2-7; D possibly corresponds to TRBD2 (5 bases). The germline V and J ends were trimmed by 0 bases and 0 bases, with 9 bases remaining between them. The CDR3 is 15 amino acids. CDR1 and CDR2 from the germline V gene are MNHNS and SASEGT. The CDR3 sequence: CASSEAPGSSYEQYF. The CDR3, as DNA: TGTGCCAGCAGTGAAGCCCCGGGGAGCTCCTACGAGCAGTACTTC.

The chain carries TRBV5-1 and TRBJ2-1, with a tentative D call TRBD1 (6 bases). Germline CDR1 and CDR2: SGHRS and YFSETQ. V shed 4 bases and J shed 2 bases, with 19 bases lying between them. There are 17 residues in the CDR3. The CDR3 sequence is CASSVTAQGNPYNEQFF. In DNA, the CDR3 is TGCGCCAGCAGCGTGACCGCCCAGGGGAACCCCTACAATGAGCAGTTCTTC.

In this sample, this clone turned up once. The CDR3 region is CAIRRESDTQYF. In DNA form, the CDR3 reads TGTGCCATCAGGCGGGAGTCAGATACGCAGTATTTT. The chain uses TRBV10-3 and TRBJ2-3; TRBD2 matches 7 bases. CDR3 size: 12 residues. Germline V gene sequence: CDR1 ENHRY, CDR2 SYGVKD. J was trimmed by 4 bases and V by 6 bases; bases with no gene match: 1.

V gene TRBV9 combines with J gene TRBJ2-4; possibly TRBD1 for D (7 bases). The CDR3 is made up of 15 amino acids. V was cut by 0 bases and J by 7 bases, with 14 bases left in between. Germline V CDR1 and CDR2: SGDLS, YYNGEE. The CDR3 region has the DNA TGTGCCAGCAGCGTAGATGGAGGGGGCATCAACATTCAGTACTTC. Its translation is CASSVDGGGINIQYF.

This chain uses TRBV6-2 or TRBV6-3 with TRBJ2-1; 8 bases agree with TRBD2. The germline CDR1 and CDR2 sequences are MNHEY and SVGEGT. V lost 0 bases, J lost 12 bases, and 16 bases stayed unmatched. The CDR3 spans 17 residues. The CDR3 loop is CASSYSLRRGGPPGQFF. For the CDR3, the DNA is TGTGCCAGCAGTTACTCCCTCCGACGCGGGGGGCCCCCGGGGCAGTTCTTC.

The chain uses TRBV19 and TRBJ1-5; 7 positions match TRBD1. The germline V gene encodes CDR1 LNHDA and CDR2 SQIVND (reference sequence). The CDR3 extends over 14 amino acids. V shed 6 bases, J shed 9 bases, and the junction held 11 bases outside the gene matches. The CDR3 protein is CASSLRGTEWPQHF. The CDR3 coding sequence is TGTGCCAGTAGCCTCCGGGGGACAGAATGGCCCCAGCATTTT. Complete variable domain (other parts from reference TRBV19 and TRBJ1-5): DGGITQSPKYLFRKEGQNVTLSCEQNLNHDAMYWYRQDPGQGLRLIYYSQIVNDFQKGDIAEGYSVSREKKESFPLTVTSAQKNPTAFYLCASSLRGTEWPQHFGDGTRLSIL.

This chain connects TRBV19 to TRBJ1-6; 7 positions agree with TRBD1. The CDR3 loop spans 16 amino acids. Per the germline V gene, CDR1 is LNHDA and CDR2 is SQIVND (reference sequence). After removal of 5 bases from V and 8 bases from J, the junction contained 12 bases not matched to a gene. The CDR3 DNA is TGTGCCAGTAGTCGACAGGGCCGTCTGGATTATTCACCCCTCCACTTT. It encodes CASSRQGRLDYSPLHF.